The T cell receptor beta chain described here comes from a study of cytomegalovirus exposure and HLA in healthy donors. General observations from the study: Several V segments, TRBV6-2 and TRBV6-3 among them, could not be told apart and were dropped. Associated with HLA alleles at 0.05 false discovery rate in a later analysis were over 15,000 TCR beta sequences.

PCR used 60 Vbeta primers and 13 Jbeta primers. Generated by immunoSEQ multiplex PCR, the TCRdb table keeps only in-frame clones and is missing some. This table holds about 140,000 clones, 70% to 80% found once. Trimming removed 2 bases at V and 0 bases at J, with 10 bases between. The CDR3 consists of 15 residues. Germline CDR1 and CDR2: MNHNS and SASEGT. This clone was counted between two and nine times. Its antigen remains unknown. This chain connects TRBV6-1 to TRBJ1-2; D possibly corresponds to TRBD1 (6 bases). This clonotype originated in a young woman in good health and CMV-seropositive. Input material: PBMCs. CDR3: CASSELRTANYGYTF. Here the CDR3 DNA reads TGTGCCAGCAGTGAATTAAGGACAGCTAACTATGGCTACACCTTC.